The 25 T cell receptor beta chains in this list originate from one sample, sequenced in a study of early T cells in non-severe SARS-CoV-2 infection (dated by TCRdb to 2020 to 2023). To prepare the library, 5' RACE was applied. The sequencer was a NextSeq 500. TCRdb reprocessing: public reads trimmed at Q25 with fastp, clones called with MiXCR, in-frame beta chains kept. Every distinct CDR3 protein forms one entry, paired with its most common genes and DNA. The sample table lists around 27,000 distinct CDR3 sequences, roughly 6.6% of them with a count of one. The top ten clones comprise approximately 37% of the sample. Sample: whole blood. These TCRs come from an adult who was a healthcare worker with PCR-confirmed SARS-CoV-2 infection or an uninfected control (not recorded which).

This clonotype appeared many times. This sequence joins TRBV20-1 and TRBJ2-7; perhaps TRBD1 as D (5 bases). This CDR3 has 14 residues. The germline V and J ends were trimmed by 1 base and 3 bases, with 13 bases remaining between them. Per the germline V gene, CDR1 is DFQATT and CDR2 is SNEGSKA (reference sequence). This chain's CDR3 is CSARAPGRDYEQYF. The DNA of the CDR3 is TGCAGTGCTAGAGCACCGGGCAGGGACTACGAGCAGTACTTC.

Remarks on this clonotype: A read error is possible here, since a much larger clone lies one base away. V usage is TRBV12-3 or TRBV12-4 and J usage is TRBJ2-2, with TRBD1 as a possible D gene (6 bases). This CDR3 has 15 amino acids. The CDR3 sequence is CASSPGVPVTGEPFF. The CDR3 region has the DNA TGTGCCAGCAGTCCAGGGGTACCAGTCACCGGGGAGCCGTTTTTT.

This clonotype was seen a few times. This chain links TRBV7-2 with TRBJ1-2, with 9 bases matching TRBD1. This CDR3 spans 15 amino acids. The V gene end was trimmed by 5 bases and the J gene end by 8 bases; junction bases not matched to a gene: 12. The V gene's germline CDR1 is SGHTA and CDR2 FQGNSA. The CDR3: CASSPGTGPSRGYTF. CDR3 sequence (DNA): TGTGCCAGCAGCCCGGGGACAGGGCCGAGTCGGGGCTACACCTTC.

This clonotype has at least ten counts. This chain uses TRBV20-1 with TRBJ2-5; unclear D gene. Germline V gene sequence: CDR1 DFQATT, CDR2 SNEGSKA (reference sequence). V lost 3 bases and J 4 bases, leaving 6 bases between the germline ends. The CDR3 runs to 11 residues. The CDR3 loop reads CSASRTETQYF. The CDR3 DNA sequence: TGCAGTGCTAGTAGGACAGAGACCCAGTACTTC.

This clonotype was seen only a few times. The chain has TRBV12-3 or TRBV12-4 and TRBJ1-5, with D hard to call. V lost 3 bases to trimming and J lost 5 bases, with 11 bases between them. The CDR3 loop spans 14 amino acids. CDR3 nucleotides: TGTGCCAGCAGTTTCAACCTCGGGGATCAGCCCCAGCATTTT. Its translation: CASSFNLGDQPQHF.

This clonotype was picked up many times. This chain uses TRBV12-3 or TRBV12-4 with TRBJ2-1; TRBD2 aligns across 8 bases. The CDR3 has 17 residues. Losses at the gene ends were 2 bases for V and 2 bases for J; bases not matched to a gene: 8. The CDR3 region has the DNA TGTGCCAGCAGTTTATGGGAGCGGGGGCCCACCTACAATGAGCAGTTCTTC. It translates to CASSLWERGPTYNEQFF.

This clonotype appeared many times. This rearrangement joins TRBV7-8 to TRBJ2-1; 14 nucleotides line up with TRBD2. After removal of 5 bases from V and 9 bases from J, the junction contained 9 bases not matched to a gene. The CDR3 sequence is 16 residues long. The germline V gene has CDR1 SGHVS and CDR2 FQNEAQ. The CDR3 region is CASSLRTSGRTGEQFF. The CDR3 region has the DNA TGTGCCAGCAGCCTTCGGACTAGCGGGAGGACAGGTGAGCAGTTCTTC.

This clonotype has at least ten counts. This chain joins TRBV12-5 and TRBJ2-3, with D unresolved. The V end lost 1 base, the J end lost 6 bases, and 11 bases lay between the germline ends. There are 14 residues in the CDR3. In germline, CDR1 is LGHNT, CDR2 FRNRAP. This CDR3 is CASGLDSAKDTQYF. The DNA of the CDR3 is TGTGCTAGTGGTTTGGACTCGGCTAAGGATACGCAGTATTTT.

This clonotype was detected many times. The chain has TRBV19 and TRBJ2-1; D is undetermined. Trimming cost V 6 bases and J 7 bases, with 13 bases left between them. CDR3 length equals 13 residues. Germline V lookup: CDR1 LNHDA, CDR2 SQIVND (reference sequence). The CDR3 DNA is TGTGCCAGTAGGGAAATCGGCGGAAATGAGCAGTTCTTC. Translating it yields CASREIGGNEQFF.

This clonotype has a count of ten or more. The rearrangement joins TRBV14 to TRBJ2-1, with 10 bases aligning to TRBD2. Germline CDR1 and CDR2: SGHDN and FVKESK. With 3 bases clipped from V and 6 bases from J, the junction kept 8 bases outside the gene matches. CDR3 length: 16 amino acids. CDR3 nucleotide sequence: TGTGCCAGCAGCCAGTTCGTGGCTAGCGGGGGCAATGAGCAGTTCTTC. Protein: CASSQFVASGGNEQFF.

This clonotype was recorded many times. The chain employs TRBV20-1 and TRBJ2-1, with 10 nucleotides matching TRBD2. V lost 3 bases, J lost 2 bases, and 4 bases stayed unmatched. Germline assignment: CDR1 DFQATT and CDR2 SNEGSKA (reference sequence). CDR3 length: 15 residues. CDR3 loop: CSASKREGPYNEQFF. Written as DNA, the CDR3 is TGCAGTGCTAGTAAGCGGGAGGGCCCCTACAATGAGCAGTTCTTC.

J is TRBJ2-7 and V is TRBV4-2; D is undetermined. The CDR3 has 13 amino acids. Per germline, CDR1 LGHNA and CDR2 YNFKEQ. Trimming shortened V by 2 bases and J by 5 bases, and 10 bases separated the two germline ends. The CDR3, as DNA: TGTGCCAGCAGCCAAAGGGCTGGGGACGAGCAGTACTTC. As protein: CASSQRAGDEQYF.

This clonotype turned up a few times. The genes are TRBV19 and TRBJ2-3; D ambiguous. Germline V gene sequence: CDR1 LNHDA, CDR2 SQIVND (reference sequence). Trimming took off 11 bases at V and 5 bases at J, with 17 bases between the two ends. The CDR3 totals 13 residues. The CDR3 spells CASGAPQGDTQYF. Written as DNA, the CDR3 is TGTGCCTCCGGAGCCCCCCAAGGAGATACGCAGTATTTT. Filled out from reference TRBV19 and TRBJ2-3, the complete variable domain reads DGGITQSPKYLFRKEGQNVTLSCEQNLNHDAMYWYRQDPGQGLRLIYYSQIVNDFQKGDIAEGYSVSREKKESFPLTVTSAQKNPTAFYLCASGAPQGDTQYFGPGTRLTVL.

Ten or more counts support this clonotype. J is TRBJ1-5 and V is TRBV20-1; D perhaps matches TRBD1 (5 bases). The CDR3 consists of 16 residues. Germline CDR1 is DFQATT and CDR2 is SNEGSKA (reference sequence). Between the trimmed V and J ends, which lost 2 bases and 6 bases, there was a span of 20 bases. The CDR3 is CSARSSIGGSSQPQHF. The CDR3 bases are TGCAGTGCTAGATCCTCAATTGGGGGATCTAGTCAGCCCCAGCATTTT.

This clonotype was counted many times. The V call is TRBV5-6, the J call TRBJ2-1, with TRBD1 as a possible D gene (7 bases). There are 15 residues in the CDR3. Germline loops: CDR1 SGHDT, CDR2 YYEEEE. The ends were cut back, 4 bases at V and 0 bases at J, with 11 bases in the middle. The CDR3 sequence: CASSGGTVSYNEQFF. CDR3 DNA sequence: TGTGCCAGCAGCGGGGGGACAGTCTCCTACAATGAGCAGTTCTTC.

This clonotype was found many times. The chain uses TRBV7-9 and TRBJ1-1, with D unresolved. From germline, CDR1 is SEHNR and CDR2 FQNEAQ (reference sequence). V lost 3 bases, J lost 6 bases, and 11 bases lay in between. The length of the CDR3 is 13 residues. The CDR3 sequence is CASSLTGASEAFF. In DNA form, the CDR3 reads TGTGCCAGCAGCTTGACGGGAGCGTCTGAAGCTTTCTTT.

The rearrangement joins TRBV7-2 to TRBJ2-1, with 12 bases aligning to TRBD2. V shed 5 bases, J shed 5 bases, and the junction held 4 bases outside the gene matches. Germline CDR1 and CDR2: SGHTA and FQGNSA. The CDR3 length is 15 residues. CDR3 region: CASSPRLAGDNEQFF. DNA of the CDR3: TGTGCCAGCAGCCCCCGACTAGCGGGGGACAATGAGCAGTTCTTC.

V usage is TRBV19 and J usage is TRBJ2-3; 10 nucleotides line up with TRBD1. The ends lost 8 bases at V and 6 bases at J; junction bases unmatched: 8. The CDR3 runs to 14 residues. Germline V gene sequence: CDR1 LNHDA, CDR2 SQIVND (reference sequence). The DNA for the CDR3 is TGTGCCAGTCAAAGGGACAGGGGATACGATACGCAGTATTTT. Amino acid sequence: CASQRDRGYDTQYF. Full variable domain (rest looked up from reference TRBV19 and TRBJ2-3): DGGITQSPKYLFRKEGQNVTLSCEQNLNHDAMYWYRQDPGQGLRLIYYSQIVNDFQKGDIAEGYSVSREKKESFPLTVTSAQKNPTAFYLCASQRDRGYDTQYFGPGTRLTVL.

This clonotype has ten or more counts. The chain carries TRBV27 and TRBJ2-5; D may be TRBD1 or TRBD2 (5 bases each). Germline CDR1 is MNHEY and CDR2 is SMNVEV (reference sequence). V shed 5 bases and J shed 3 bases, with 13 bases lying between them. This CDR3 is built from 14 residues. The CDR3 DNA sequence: TGTGCCAGCAGTGAATCAGGGACCGAAGAGACCCAGTACTTC. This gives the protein CASSESGTEETQYF.

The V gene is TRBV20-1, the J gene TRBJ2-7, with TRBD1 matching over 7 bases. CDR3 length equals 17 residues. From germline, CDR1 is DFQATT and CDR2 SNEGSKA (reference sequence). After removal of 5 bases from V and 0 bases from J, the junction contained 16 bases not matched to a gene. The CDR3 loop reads CSASSRPPGGSSYEQYF. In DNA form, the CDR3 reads TGCAGTGCTTCAAGCCGCCCCCCAGGGGGAAGCTCCTACGAGCAGTACTTC.

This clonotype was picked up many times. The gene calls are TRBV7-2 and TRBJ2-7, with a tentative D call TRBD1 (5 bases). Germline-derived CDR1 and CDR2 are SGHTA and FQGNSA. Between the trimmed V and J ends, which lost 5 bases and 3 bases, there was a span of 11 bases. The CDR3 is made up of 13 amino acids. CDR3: CASSLNRNYEQYF. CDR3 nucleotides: TGTGCCAGCAGCCTTAACAGGAACTACGAGCAGTACTTC.

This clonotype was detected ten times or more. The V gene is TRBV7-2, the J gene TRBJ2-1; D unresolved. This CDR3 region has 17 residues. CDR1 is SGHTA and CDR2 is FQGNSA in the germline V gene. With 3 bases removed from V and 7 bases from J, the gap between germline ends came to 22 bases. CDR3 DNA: TGTGCCAGCAGCTTGGTGGCAGAGTCGCTCTTACGGAATGAGCAGTTCTTC. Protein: CASSLVAESLLRNEQFF.

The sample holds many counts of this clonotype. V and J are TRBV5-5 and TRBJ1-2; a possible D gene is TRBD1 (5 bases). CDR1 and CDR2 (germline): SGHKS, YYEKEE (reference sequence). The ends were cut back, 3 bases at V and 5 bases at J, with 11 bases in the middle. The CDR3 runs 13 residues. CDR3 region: CASSSGQVYGYTF. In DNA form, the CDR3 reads TGTGCCAGCAGCTCCGGACAAGTTTATGGCTACACCTTC.

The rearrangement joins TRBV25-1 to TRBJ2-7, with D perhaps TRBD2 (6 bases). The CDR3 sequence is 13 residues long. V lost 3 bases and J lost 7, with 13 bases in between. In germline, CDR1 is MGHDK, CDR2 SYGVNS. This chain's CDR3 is CASSEAGLLEQYF. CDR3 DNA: TGTGCCAGCAGTGAGGCGGGGCTCTTGGAGCAGTACTTC.

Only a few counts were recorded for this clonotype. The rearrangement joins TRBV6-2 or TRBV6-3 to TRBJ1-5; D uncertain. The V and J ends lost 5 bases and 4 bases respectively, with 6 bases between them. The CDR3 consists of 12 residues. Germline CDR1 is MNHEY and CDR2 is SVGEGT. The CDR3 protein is CASSHFNQPQHF. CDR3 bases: TGTGCCAGCAGTCACTTTAATCAGCCCCAGCATTTT.